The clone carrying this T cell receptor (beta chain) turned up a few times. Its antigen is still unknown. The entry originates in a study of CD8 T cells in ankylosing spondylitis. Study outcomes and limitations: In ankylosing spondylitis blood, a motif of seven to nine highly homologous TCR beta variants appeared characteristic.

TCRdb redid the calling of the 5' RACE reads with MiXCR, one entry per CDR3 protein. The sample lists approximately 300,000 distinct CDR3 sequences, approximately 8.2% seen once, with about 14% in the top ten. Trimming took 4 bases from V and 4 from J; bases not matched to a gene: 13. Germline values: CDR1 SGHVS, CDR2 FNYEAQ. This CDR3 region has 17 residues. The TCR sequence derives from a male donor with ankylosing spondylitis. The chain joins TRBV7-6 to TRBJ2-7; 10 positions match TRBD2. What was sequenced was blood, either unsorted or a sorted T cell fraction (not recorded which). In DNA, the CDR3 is TGTGCCAGCAGCTCCCTGAGGGCTAGCGGGAGCTCTTACGAGCAGTACTTC. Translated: CASSSLRASGSSYEQYF. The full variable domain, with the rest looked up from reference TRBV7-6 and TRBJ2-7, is GAGVSQSPRYKVTKRGQDVALRCDPISGHVSLYWYRQALGQGPEFLTYFNYEAQQDKSGLPNDRFSAERPEGSISTLTIQRTEQRDSAMYRCASSSLRASGSSYEQYFGPGTRLTVT.